This T cell receptor beta chain was sequenced in a study of cytomegalovirus exposure and HLA in healthy donors. Study-level results: A prior analysis recorded that most TCR beta V segments were productive about 87% or about 30% of the time. In a later analysis, specific HLA alleles were associated with under 20,000 TCR beta sequences at a 0.05 false discovery rate.

About this clone: The antigen remains undetermined.

PCR used 60 Vbeta primers and 13 Jbeta primers. Data came from immunoSEQ multiplex PCR; TCRdb stores just in-frame clones and leaves some out. The table includes approximately 100,000 clones, approximately 70% detected once. CDR3 size: 14 residues. The origin of this receptor is a man in his thirties or forties in good health and CMV-seropositive. The sample was PBMCs. The rearrangement joins TRBV21-1 to TRBJ2-7; TRBD1 is the table's D call, not checked against the DNA. TRBV21-1 is an annotated pseudogene. This CDR3 is CASTPGQHSYEQYF. CDR3 bases: TGTGCCAGCACTCCAGGTCAACACTCCTACGAGCAGTACTTC.